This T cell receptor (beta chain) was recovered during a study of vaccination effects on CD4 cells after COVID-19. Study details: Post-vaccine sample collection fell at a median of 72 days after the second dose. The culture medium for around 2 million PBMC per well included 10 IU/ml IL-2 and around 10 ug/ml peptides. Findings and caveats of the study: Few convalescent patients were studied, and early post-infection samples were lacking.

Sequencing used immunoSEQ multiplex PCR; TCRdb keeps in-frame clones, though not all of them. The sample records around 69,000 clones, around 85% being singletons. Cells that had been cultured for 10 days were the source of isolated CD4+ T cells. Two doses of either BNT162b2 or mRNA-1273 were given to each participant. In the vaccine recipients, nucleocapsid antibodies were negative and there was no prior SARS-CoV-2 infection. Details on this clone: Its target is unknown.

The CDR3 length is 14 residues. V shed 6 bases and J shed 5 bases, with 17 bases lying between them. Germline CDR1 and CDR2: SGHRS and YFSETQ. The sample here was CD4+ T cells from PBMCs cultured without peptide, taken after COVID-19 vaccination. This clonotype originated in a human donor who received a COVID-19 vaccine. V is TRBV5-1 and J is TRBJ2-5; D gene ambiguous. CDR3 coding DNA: TGCGCCAGCAAATCGGGCTTCGCGGTGGAGACCCAGTACTTC. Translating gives CASKSGFAVETQYF.